This T cell receptor beta chain was profiled in a study of T cell clonality in common variable immunodeficiency. The study, taken as a whole, reports: Common variable immunodeficiency TCR beta sequences reportedly had fewer deletions and N-nucleotide insertions.

This clone has a handful of counts. The target antigen is unknown. The missing CDR3 end, 3 residues past where the read stops, is filled in from the germline J gene. CVID meant reduced serum IgG, IgA and/or IgM plus specific antibody deficiency. Most patients and controls had Caucasian heritage. CVID subjects had received replacement immunoglobulin for at least one year. Donors gave roughly 4.5 to 8.5 ml heparinized peripheral whole blood. Between the trimmed V and J ends, which lost 6 bases and 10 bases, there was a span of 22 bases. The CDR3 has 16 residues. Per the germline V gene, CDR1 is SNHLY and CDR2 is FYNNEI. Libraries were prepared by immunoSEQ multiplex PCR; TCRdb keeps only in-frame clonotypes and omits some of them. The sample has 21,000 or so clones, none seen only once.

The rearrangement uses TRBV2 and TRBJ1-6; D is possibly TRBD1 (5 bases). Sequencing was performed on peripheral blood mononuclear cells. The clonotype originates from a human donor with common variable immunodeficiency. The sequenced CDR3 bases are TGTGCCAGCAGCCCCGACTCGGACGGACAAAAGTCACCC. Translation: CASSPDSDGQKSP. The whole CDR3 sequence reads CASSPDSDGQKSPLHF.